This T cell receptor beta chain was retrieved from a study of T-cell memory formation after mild COVID-19. Looking at the study overall: TCR clusters were mostly confined to one donor each.

From 5'RACE with constant-segment primers came TCR alpha and TCR beta cDNA libraries that carried sample barcodes and UMIs. A single record per CDR3 protein comes from TCRdb applying MiXCR to the 5' RACE reads. The sample has fewer than 300,000 distinct CDR3 sequences, 16% seen once. As regards this clonotype: Its specificity is not known.

Between the trimmed V and J ends, which lost 5 bases and 8 bases, there was a span of 18 bases. The CDR3 totals 15 residues. Germline-derived CDR1 and CDR2 are SEHNR and FQNEAQ (reference sequence). Study-level findings and limits: Clones that shrank (day 15 to 85) were balanced CD4/CD8, whereas later expanders leaned CD4+.

The clonotype originates from a man aged 18-30 years who had mild COVID-19 (a few samples of this study predate the infection). Cell type and time point are not known. The chain joins TRBV7-9 to TRBJ2-2; D gene ambiguous. Sequencing was carried out using PBMCs or a T cell subset sorted from them (not recorded which). The CDR3 spells CASSDPRRSRGELFF. DNA for the CDR3: TGTGCCAGCAGCGACCCCCGACGTTCCAGAGGGGAGCTGTTTTTT.